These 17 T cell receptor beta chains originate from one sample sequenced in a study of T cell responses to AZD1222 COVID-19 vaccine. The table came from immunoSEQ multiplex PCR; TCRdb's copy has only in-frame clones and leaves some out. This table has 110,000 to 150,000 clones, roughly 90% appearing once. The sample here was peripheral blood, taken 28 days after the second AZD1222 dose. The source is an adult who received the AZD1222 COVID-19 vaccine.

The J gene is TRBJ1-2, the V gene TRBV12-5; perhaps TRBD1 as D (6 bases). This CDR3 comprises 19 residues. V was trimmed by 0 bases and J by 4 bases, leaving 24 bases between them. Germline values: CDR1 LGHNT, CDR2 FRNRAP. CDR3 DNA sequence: TGTGCTAGTGGTTTGGTTTCCCGTTGGCTGCACAGGGACCGCTATGGCTACACCTTC. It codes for CASGLVSRWLHRDRYGYTF.

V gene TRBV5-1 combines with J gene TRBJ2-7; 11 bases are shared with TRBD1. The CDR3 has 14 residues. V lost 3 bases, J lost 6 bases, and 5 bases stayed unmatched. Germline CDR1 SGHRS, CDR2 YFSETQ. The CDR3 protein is CASSYAGTGGEQYF. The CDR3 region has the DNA TGCGCCAGCAGCTACGCCGGGACAGGGGGCGAGCAGTACTTC.

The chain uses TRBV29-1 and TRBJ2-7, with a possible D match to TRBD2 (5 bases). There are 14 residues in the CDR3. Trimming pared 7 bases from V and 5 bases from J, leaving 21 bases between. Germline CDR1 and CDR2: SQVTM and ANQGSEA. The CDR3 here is CSGGRGSFTHEQYF. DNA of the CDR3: TGCAGCGGAGGGCGCGGATCTTTCACCCACGAGCAGTACTTC.

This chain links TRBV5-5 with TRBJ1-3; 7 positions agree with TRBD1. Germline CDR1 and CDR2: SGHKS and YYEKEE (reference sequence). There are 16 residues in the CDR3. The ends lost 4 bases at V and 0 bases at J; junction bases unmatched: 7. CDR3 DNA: TGTGCCAGCAGCCGTCCCGGGACAGCCTCTGGAAACACCATATATTTT. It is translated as CASSRPGTASGNTIYF.

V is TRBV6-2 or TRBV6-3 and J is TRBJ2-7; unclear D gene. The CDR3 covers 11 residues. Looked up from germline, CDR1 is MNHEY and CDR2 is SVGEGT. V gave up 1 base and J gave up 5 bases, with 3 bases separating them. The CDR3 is CASSYWDEQYF. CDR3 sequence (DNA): TGTGCCAGCAGTTACTGGGACGAGCAGTACTTC.

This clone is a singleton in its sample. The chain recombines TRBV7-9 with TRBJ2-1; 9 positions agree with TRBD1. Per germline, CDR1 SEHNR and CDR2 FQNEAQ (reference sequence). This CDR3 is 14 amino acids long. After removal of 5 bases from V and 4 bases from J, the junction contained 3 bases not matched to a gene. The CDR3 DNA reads TGTGCCAGCAGCCTGGACAGGGGATACAATGAGCAGTTCTTC. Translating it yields CASSLDRGYNEQFF.

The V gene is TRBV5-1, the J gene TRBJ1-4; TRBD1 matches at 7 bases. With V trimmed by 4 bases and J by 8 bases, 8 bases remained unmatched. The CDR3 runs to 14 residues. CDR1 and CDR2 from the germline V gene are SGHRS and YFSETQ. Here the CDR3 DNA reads TGCGCCAGCAGCGGTAAGGGGGCGGGAGAAAAACTGTTTTTT. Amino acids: CASSGKGAGEKLFF.

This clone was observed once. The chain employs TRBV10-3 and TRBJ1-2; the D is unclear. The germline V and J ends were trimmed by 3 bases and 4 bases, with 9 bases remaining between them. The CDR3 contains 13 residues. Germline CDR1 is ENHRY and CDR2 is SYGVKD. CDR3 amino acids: CAISEGGSYGYTF. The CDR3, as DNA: TGTGCCATCAGTGAAGGCGGATCCTATGGCTACACCTTC.

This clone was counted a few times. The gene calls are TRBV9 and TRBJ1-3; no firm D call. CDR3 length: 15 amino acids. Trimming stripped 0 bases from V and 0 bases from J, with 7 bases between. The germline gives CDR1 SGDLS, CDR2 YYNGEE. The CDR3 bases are TGTGCCAGCAGCGTAGAGACCAACTCTGGAAACACCATATATTTT. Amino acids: CASSVETNSGNTIYF.

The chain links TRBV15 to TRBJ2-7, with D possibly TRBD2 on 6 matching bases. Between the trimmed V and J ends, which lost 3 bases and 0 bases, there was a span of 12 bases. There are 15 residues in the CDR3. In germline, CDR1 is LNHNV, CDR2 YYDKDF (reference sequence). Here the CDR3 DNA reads TGTGCCACCAGCAGGGGCGGGGTGAGCTCCTACGAGCAGTACTTC. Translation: CATSRGGVSSYEQYF.

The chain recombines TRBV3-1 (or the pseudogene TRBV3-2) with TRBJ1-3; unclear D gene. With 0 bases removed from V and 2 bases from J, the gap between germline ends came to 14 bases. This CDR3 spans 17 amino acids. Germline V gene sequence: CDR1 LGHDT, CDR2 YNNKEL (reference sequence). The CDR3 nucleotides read TGTGCCAGCAGCCAAGAGATCAGGACCGTTGCTGGAAACACCATATATTTT. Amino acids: CASSQEIRTVAGNTIYF.

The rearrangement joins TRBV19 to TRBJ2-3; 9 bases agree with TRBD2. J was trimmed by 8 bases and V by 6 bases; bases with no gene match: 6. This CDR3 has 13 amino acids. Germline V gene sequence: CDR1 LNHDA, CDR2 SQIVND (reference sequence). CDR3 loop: CASRSSGVGTQYF. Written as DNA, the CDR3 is TGTGCCAGTAGGTCTAGCGGGGTGGGTACGCAGTATTTT.

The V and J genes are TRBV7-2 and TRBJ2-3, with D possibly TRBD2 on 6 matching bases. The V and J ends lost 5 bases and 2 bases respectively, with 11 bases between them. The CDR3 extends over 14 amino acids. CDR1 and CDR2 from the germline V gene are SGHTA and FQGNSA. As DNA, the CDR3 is TGTGCCAGCAGCCCCCGGGACTTCACAGATACGCAGTATTTT. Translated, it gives CASSPRDFTDTQYF.

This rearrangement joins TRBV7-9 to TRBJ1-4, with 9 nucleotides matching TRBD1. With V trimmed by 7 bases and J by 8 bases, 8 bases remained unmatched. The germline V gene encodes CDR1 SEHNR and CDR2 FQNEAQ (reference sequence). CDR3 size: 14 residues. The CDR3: CASTPGQGWEKLFF. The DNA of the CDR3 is TGTGCCAGCACCCCGGGACAGGGATGGGAAAAACTGTTTTTT.

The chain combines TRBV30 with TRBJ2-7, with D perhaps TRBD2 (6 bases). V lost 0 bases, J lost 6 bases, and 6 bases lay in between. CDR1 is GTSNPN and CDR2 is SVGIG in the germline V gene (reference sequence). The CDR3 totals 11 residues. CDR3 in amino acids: CAWSVGGEQYF. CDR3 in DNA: TGTGCCTGGAGTGTCGGGGGCGAGCAGTACTTC.

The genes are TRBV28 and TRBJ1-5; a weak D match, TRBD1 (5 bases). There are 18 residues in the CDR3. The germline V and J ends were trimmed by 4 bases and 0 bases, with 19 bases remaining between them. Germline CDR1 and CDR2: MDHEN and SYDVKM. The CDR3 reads CASSSGPGRGDSNQPQHF. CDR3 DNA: TGTGCCAGCAGTTCCGGTCCAGGGCGAGGGGATAGCAATCAGCCCCAGCATTTT.

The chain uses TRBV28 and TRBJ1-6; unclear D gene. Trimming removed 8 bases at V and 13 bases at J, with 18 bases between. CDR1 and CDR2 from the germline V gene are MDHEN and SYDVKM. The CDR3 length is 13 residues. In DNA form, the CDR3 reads TGTGCCAGCCTCGGCGGACTTAAGCTCCCCCTCCACTTT. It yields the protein CASLGGLKLPLHF.